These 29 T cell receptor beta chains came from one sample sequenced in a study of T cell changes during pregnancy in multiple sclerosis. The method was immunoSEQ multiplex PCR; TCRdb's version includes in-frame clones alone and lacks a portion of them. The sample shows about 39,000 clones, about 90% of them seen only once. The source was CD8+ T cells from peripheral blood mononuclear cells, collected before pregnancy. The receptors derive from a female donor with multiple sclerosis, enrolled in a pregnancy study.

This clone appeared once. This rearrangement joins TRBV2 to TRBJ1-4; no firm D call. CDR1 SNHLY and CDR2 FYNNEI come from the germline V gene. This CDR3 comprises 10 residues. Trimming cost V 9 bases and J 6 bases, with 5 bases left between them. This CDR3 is CASLDEKLFF. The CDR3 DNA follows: TGTGCCAGTCTCGATGAAAAACTGTTTTTT.

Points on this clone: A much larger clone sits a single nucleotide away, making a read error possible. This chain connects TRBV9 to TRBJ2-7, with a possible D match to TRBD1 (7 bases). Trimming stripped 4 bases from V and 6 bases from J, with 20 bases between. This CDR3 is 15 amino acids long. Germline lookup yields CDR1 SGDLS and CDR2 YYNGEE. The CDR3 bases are TGTGCCAGCAGCTCAGGGGGGATAGGGGCTGTCGAGCAGTACTTC. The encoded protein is CASSSGGIGAVEQYF.

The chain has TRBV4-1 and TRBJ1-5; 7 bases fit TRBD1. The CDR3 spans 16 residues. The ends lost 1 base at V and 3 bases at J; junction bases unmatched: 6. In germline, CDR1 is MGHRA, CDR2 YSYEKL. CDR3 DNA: TGCGCCAGCAGCCAAGTACCGGGACAGTTCAATCAGCCCCAGCATTTT. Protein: CASSQVPGQFNQPQHF.

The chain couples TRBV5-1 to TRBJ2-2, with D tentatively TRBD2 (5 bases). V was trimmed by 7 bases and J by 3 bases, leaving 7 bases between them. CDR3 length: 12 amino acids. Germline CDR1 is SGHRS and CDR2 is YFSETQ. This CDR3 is CASHGDTGELFF. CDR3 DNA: TGCGCCAGCCACGGGGACACCGGGGAGCTGTTTTTT.

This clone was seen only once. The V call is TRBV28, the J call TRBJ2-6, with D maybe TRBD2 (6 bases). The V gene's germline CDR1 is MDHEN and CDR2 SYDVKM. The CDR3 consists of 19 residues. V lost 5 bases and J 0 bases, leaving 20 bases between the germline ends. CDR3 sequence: CASSPTIGGGGSGANVLTF. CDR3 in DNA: TGTGCCAGCAGTCCTACGATTGGGGGAGGCGGCTCTGGGGCCAACGTCCTGACTTTC.

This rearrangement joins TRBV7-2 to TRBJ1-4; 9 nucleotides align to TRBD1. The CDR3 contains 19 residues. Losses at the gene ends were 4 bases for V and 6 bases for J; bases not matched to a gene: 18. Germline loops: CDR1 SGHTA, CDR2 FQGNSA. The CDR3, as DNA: TGTGCCAGCAGCTCGAGGGACAGGGAAGGAGCTGGGTTGTATGAAAAACTGTTTTTT. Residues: CASSSRDREGAGLYEKLFF. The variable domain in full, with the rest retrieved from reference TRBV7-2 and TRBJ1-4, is GAGVSQSPSNKVTEKGKDVELRCDPISGHTALYWYRQSLGQGLEFLIYFQGNSAPDKSGLPSDRFSAERTGGSVSTLTIQRTQQEDSAVYLCASSSRDREGAGLYEKLFFGSGTQLSVL.

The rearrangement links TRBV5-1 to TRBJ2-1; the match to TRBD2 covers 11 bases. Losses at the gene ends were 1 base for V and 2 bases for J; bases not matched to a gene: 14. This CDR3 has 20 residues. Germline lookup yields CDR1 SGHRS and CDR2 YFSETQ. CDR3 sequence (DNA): TGCGCCAGCAGCTTGAGGCTAGCGGGAGGCTACTCACCCGCCTACAATGAGCAGTTCTTC. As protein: CASSLRLAGGYSPAYNEQFF.

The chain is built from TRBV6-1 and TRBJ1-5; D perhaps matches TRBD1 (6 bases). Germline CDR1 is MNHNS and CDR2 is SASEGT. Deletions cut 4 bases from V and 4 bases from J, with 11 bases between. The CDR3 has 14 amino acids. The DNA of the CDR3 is TGTGCCAGCAGTGCATACAGGGTAAATCAGCCCCAGCATTTT. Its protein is CASSAYRVNQPQHF.

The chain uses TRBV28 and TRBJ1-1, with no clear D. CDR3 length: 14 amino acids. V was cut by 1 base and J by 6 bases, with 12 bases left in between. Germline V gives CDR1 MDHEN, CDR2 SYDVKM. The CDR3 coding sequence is TGTGCCAGCAGTTTATATCGGGAAATGGCTGAAGCTTTCTTT. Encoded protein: CASSLYREMAEAFF.

The CDR3 region is CSVPQGTVPAPYGYTF. The CDR3, as DNA: TGCAGCGTACCACAGGGGACCGTCCCGGCTCCATATGGCTACACCTTC. The chain employs TRBV29-1 and TRBJ1-2; 7 nucleotides align to TRBD1. Germline assignment: CDR1 SQVTM and CDR2 ANQGSEA. CDR3 length: 16 amino acids. The trim removed 6 bases at V and 5 bases at J, leaving 18 bases unmatched.

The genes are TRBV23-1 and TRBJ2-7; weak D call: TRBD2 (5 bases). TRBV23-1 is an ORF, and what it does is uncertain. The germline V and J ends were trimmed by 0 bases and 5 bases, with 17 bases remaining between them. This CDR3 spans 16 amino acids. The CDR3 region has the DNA TGCGCCAGCAGTCAATCGGGTGGAAGGACTCTGGACGAGCAGTACTTC. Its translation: CASSQSGGRTLDEQYF.

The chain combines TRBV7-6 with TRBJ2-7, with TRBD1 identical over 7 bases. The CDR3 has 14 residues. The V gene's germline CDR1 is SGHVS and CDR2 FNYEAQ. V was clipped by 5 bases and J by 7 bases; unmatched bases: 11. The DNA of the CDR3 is TGTGCCAGCAGCCCCCGACAGGGATTGAAGGAGCAGTACTTC. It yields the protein CASSPRQGLKEQYF.

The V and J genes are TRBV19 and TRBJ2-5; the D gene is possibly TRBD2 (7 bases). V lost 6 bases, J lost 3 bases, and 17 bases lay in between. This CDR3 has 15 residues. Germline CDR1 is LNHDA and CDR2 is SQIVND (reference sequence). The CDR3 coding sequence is TGTGCCAGTAGGCTAAGGGGGAGGGGAGAAGAGACCCAGTACTTC. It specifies CASRLRGRGEETQYF.

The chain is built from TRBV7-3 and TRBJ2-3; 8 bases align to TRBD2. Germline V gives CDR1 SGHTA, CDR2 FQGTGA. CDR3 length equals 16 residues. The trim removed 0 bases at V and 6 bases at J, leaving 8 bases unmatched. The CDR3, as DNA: TGTGCCAGCAGCTTAACGGGACTAGTTTTGGAGGATACGCAGTATTTT. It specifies CASSLTGLVLEDTQYF.

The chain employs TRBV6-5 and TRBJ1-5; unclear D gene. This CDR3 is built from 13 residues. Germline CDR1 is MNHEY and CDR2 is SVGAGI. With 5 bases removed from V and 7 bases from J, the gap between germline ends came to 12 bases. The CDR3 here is CASSRVGQQPQHF. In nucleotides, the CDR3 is TGTGCCAGCAGTCGGGTGGGTCAACAGCCCCAGCATTTT.

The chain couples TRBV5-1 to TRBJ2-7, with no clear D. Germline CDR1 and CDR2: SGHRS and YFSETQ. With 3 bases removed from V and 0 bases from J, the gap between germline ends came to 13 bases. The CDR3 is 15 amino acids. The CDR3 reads CASSYFPHSSYEQYF. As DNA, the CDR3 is TGCGCCAGCAGCTATTTCCCCCACAGCTCCTACGAGCAGTACTTC.

CDR3 bases: TGTGCCAGCAGTCCTCGGACTAGCGGGTTCTTCTACGAGCAGTACTTC. Translating gives CASSPRTSGFFYEQYF. This chain connects TRBV28 to TRBJ2-7, with 11 bases lining up with TRBD2. After removal of 5 bases from V and 3 bases from J, the junction contained 9 bases not matched to a gene. The CDR3 loop spans 16 amino acids. Looked up from germline, CDR1 is MDHEN and CDR2 is SYDVKM.

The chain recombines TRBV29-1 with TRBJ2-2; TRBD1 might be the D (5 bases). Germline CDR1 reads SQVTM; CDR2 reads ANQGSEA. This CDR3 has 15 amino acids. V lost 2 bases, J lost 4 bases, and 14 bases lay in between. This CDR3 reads CSVEIAGRPTGELFF. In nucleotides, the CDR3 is TGCAGCGTTGAAATTGCAGGGCGTCCCACCGGGGAGCTGTTTTTT.

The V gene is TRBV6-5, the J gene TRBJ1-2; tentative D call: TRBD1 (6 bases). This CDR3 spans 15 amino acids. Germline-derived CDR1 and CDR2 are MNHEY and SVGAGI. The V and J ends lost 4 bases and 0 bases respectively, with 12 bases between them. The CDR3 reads CASSFSRGANYGYTF. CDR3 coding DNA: TGTGCCAGCAGTTTTTCCAGGGGTGCTAACTATGGCTACACCTTC.

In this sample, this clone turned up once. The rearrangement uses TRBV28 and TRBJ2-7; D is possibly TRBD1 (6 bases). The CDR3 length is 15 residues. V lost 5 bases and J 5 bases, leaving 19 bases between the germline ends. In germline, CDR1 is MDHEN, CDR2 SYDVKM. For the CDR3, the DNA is TGTGCCAGCAGTACACCCCGGGCAGGGGTCCACGAGCAGTACTTC. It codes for CASSTPRAGVHEQYF.

The CDR3 here is CASRGSGYTF. The CDR3 DNA sequence: TGTGCCAGCAGAGGGAGCGGCTACACCTTC. The gene calls are TRBV2 and TRBJ1-2; the D is unclear. Trimming shortened V by 6 bases and J by 8 bases, and 7 bases separated the two germline ends. This CDR3 is 10 amino acids long. Germline V CDR1 and CDR2: SNHLY, FYNNEI.

CDR3 coding DNA: TGCAGCGTTGAGGGGACTAGCGGGGGGATCTACAATGAGCAGTTCTTC. Residues: CSVEGTSGGIYNEQFF. V gene TRBV29-1 combines with J gene TRBJ2-1, with 15 bases identical to TRBD2. V shed 3 bases, J shed 3 bases, and the junction held 3 bases outside the gene matches. The CDR3 extends over 16 amino acids. The germline V gene has CDR1 SQVTM and CDR2 ANQGSEA.

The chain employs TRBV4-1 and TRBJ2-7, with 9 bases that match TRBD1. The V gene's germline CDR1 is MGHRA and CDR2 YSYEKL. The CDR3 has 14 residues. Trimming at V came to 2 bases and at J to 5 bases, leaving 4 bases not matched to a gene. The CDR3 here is CASSQTGGRDEQYF. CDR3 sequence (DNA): TGCGCCAGCAGCCAAACAGGGGGCAGGGACGAGCAGTACTTC.

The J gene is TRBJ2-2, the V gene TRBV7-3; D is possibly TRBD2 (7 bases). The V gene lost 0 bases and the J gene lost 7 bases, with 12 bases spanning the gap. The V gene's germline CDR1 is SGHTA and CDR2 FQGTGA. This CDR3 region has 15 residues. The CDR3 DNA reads TGTGCCAGCAGCTTAACGGGGGGGGCTCACGGGGAGCTGTTTTTT. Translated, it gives CASSLTGGAHGELFF.

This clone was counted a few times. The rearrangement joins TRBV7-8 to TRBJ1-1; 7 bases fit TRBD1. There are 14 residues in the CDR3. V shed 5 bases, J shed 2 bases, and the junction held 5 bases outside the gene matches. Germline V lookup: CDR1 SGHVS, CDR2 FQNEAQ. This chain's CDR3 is CASSAGTANTEAFF. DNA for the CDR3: TGTGCCAGCAGCGCCGGGACAGCAAACACTGAAGCTTTCTTT.

CDR3 nucleotides: TGCGCCAGCAGCTTGGCAGGGGTAGCGGGAGATCCCTACAATGAGCAGTTCTTC. It is translated as CASSLAGVAGDPYNEQFF. This chain uses TRBV5-1 with TRBJ2-1; 9 positions agree with TRBD2. The CDR3 totals 18 residues. Per the germline V gene, CDR1 is SGHRS and CDR2 is YFSETQ. V lost 0 bases to trimming and J lost 2 bases; unmatched junction nucleotides: 9.

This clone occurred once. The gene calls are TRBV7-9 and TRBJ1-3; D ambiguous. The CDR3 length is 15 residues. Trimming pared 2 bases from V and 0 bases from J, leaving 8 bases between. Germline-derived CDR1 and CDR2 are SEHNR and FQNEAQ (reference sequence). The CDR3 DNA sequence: TGTGCCAGCAGCTTACAGCGTCTCTCTGGAAACACCATATATTTT. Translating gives CASSLQRLSGNTIYF.

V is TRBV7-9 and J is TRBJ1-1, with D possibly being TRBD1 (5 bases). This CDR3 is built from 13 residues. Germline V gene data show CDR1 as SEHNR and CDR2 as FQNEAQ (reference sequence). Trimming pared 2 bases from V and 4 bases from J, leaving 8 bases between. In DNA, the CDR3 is TGTGCCAGCAGCTTATCGGGGGTCACTGAAGCTTTCTTT. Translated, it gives CASSLSGVTEAFF.

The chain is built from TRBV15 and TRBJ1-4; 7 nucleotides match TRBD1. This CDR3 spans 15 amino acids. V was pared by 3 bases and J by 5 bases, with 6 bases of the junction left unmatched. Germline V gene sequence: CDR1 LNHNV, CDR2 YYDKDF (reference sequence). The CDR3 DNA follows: TGTGCCACCAGCAGGACCGGGACAGTAAATGAAAAACTGTTTTTT. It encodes CATSRTGTVNEKLFF.